This T cell receptor (beta chain) was captured in a study of T cell responses to AZD1222 COVID-19 vaccine (dated by TCRdb to the early 2020s). About the study as a whole: AZD1222 recipients with second doses at about 4 weeks or about 12 weeks were pooled, because spike-specific TCR depth and breadth did not differ between schedules. TCR sequencing covered over 230 trial participants: 200 to 210 given two doses of AZD1222 and about 26 given two doses of MenACWY control vaccine. Trial participants were enrolled into age subgroups of 18-55, 56-69 and 70-plus years, which contained 148, 28 and 57 TCR-sequenced participants, respectively. Study-wide conclusions, independent of this receptor: Nearly half of unique spike-specific TCRs reportedly recognized epitopes outside regions mutated in the B.1.351 and B.1.1.7 variants. The vaccine-associated CD4 TCRs covered the entire spike protein, and the dominant responses fell in regions 160-218 and 743-854. Spike-specific TCR breadth and depth rose significantly after two AZD1222 doses compared with day 0 and with MenACWY recipients. Participants were mostly white British, with more females than males. The authors suggested clonal diversity may have been underestimated. In the small 56-69-year group, the increase in depth fell short of significance, most likely because of low power. No day 14 peak-response samples were available, so repertoires were characterized only after the peak T cell response. Conclusions about previously exposed vaccinees are limited, since just a handful of AZD1222 recipients were seropositive for SARS-CoV-2 at baseline.

Per the publication, the time point label means: baseline before first vaccination. The vaccinee samples were drawn from two UK trials, COV001 and COV002, one of which was a single-blind randomized controlled phase 2/3 trial testing AZD1222 (ChAdOx1 nCoV-19) in healthy adults. For TCRbeta chain sequencing, PBMC samples were collected from trial participants at day 0 and at day 28 after the second dose. The CDR3 spans 14 residues, from the cysteine through the phenylalanine. Just CDR3 DNA is preserved here, 42 bases in frame from base 1. CDR1 and CDR2, looked up from the germline V gene (reference sequence), are SGHNT and YYREEE. V was cut back by 4 bases and J by 4 bases, leaving a gap of 14 bases between them. The CDR3 regions of human TCRbeta chains were subjected to immunosequencing. The study's own analysis went as follows. TCRs in the repertoires were matched against a reference library of SARS-CoV-2-specific TCRs that had been generated with the MIRA antigen-specificity platform. Breadth meant the fraction of unique TCRs that were SARS-CoV-2-associated, whereas depth meant the fraction of total T cells that were SARS-CoV-2-associated. Using the MIRA data, each spike-specific TCR was mapped to the spike region that the TCR reacts to and placed in a CD4 or CD8 class. Log10-transformed breadth and depth values were compared by one-way ANOVA with Sidak's multiple comparisons tests. This immuneACCESS table, as held by TCRdb, lists in-frame sequences with V and J called but not all clones. Of the missing ones, under half trace to an unresolved V gene in checked studies; the others have no known cause. V and J calls and clone size come straight from that table; D and trimming were deduced from the DNA. The sample includes about 140,000 clones, with 92% observed a single time. Just over 3% of the sample rests with the top ten.

This clone was recorded only once. It lacks a known antigen. No quality values exist for individual bases; no much larger clone is one base distant. The source is an adult in good health. The chain is made from TRBV5-4 and TRBJ1-1; possibly the D gene is TRBD1, per 6 matching bases. The specimen comprised peripheral blood, sampled on day 0 of AZD1222 vaccination. The CDR3 protein: CASSHDRIVTEAFF. The DNA is as follows: TGTGCCAGCAGCCATGACAGGATCGTCACTGAAGCTTTCTTT. Supplemented by the reference TRBV5-4 and TRBJ1-1 proteins around the CDR3, the complete variable domain is ETGVTQSPTHLIKTRGQQVTLRCSSQSGHNTVSWYQQALGQGPQFIFQYYREEENGRGNFPPRFSGLQFPNYSSELNVNALELDDSALYLCASSHDRIVTEAFFGQGTRLTVV.